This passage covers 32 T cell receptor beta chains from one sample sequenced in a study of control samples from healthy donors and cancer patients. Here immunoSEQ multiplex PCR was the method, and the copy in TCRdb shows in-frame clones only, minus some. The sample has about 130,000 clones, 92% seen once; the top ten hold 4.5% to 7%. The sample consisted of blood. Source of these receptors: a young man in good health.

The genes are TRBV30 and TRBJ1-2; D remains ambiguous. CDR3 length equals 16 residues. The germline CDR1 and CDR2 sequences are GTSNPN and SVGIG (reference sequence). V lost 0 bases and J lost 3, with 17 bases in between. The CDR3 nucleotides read TGTGCCTGGAGTGTACCCGGGCAGGCTTATCACTATGGCTACACCTTC. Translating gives CAWSVPGQAYHYGYTF.

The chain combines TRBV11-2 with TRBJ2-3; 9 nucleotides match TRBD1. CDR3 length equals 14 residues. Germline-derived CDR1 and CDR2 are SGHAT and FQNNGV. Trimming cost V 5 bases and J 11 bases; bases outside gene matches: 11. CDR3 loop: CASSLSRDRVEQYF. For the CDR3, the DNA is TGTGCCAGCAGCCTGTCCCGGGACAGGGTTGAGCAGTATTTT.

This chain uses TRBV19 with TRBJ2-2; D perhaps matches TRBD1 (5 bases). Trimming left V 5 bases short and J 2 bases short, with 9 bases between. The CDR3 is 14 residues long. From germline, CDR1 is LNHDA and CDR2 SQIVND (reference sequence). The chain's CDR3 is CASSQGINTGELFF. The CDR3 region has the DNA TGTGCCAGTAGTCAGGGCATTAACACCGGGGAGCTGTTTTTT.

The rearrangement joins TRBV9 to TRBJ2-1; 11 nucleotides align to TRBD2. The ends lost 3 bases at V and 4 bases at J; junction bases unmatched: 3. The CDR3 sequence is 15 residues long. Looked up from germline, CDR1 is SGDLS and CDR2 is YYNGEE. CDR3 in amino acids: CASSARTSGYNEQFF. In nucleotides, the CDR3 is TGTGCCAGCAGCGCCCGGACTAGCGGGTACAATGAGCAGTTCTTC.

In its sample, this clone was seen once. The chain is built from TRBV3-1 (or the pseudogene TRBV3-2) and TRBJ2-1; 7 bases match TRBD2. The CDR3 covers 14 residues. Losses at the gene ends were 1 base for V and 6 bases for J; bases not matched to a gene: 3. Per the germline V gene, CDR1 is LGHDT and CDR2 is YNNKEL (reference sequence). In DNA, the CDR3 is TGTGCCAGCAGCCAAGCCAGCGGGGCCAATGAGCAGTTCTTC. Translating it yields CASSQASGANEQFF.

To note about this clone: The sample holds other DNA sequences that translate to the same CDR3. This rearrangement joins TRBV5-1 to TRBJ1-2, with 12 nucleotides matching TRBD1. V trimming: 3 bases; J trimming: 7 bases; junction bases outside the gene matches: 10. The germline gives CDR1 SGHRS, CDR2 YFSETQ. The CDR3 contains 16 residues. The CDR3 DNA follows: TGCGCCAGCAGCTCGACGAAGGGACAGGGGGCGGGTGGCTACACCTTC. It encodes CASSSTKGQGAGGYTF.

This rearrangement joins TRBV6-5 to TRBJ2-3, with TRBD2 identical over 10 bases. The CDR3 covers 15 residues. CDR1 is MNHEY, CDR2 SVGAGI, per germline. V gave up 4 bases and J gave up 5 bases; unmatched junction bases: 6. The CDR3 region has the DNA TGTGCCAGCAGTTTAAGCGGGGGGGCGGGAGATACGCAGTATTTT. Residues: CASSLSGGAGDTQYF.

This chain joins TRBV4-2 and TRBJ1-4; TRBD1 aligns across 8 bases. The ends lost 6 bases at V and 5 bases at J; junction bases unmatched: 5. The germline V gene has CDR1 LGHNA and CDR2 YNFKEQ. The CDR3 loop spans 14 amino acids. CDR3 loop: CASRRQGTNEKLFF. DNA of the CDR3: TGTGCCAGCAGACGACAGGGGACAAATGAAAAACTGTTTTTT.

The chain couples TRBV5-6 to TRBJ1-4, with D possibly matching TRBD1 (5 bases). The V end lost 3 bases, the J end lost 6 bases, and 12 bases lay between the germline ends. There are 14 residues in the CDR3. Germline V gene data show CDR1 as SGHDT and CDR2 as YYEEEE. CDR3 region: CASSSRQPDEKLFF. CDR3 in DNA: TGTGCCAGCAGCTCACGACAGCCTGATGAAAAACTGTTTTTT.

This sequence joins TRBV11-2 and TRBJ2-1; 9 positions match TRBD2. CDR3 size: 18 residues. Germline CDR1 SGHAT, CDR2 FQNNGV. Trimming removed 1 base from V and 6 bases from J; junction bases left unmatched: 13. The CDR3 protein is CASSLGFYGGGAGNEQFF. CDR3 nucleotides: TGTGCCAGCAGCTTAGGGTTTTACGGCGGGGGGGCGGGCAATGAGCAGTTCTTC.

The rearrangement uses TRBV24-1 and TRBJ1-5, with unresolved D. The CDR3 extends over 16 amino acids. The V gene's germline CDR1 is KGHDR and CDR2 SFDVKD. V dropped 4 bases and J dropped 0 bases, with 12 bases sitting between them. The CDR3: CATSDRAFYSNQPQHF. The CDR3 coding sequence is TGTGCCACCAGTGACCGTGCCTTTTATAGCAATCAGCCCCAGCATTTT.

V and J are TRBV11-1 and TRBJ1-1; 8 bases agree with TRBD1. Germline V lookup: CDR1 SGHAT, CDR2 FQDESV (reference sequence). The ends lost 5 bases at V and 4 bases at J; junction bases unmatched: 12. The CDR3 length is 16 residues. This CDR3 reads CASSLMAGGFGTEAFF. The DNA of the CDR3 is TGTGCCAGCAGCCTAATGGCAGGGGGCTTTGGCACTGAAGCTTTCTTT.

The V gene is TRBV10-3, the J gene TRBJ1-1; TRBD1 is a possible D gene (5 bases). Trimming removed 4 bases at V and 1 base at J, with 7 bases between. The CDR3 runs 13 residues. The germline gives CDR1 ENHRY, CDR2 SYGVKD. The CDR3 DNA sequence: TGTGCCATCAGTGGACAGCCGAACACTGAAGCTTTCTTT. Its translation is CAISGQPNTEAFF.

Here the CDR3 reads CARRRAGVTGELFF. DNA for the CDR3: TGTGCCAGGCGGCGAGCGGGGGTGACCGGGGAGCTGTTTTTT. V gene TRBV2 combines with J gene TRBJ2-2; TRBD2 aligns across 8 bases. Germline values: CDR1 SNHLY, CDR2 FYNNEI. This CDR3 is 14 amino acids long. V lost 9 bases, J lost 5 bases, and 8 bases stayed unmatched.

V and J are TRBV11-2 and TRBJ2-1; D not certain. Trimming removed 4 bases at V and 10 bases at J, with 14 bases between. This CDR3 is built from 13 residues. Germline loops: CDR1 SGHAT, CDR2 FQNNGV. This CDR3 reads CASSYTAGPEQFF. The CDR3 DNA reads TGTGCCAGCAGCTATACAGCAGGACCCGAGCAGTTCTTC.

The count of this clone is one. The CDR3 DNA reads as TGTGCCAGCAGCTTAAATCCTCTTCAAGAGACCCAGTACTTC. Translation: CASSLNPLQETQYF. The V call is TRBV7-2, the J call TRBJ2-5, with unresolved D. The V gene's germline CDR1 is SGHTA and CDR2 FQGNSA. The V gene lost 2 bases and the J gene lost 2 bases, with 9 bases spanning the gap. The CDR3 has 14 residues.

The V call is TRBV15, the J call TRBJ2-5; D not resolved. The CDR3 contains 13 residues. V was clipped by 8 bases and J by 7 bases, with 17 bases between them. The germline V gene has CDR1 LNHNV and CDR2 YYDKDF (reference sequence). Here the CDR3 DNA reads TGTGCCACCGGCACCCCCGGTCGTGGGACCCAGTACTTC. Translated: CATGTPGRGTQYF.

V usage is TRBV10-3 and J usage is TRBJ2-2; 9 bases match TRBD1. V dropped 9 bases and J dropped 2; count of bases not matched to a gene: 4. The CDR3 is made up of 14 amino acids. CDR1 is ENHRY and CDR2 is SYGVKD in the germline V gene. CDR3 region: CAITGGLNTGELFF. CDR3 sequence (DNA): TGTGCCATTACAGGGGGCCTCAACACCGGGGAGCTGTTTTTT.

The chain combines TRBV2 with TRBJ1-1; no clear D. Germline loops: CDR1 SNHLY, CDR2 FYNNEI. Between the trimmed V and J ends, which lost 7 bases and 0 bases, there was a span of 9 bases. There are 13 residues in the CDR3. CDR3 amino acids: CASIPVLNTEAFF. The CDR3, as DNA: TGTGCCAGCATCCCGGTCTTGAACACTGAAGCTTTCTTT.

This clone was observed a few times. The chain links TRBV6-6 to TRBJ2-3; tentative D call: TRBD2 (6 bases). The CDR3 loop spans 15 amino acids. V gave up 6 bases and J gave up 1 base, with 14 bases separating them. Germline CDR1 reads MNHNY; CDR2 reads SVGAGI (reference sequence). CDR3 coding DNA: TGTGCCAGCAGCCGCGGGACCACTCGCACAGATACGCAGTATTTT. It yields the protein CASSRGTTRTDTQYF.

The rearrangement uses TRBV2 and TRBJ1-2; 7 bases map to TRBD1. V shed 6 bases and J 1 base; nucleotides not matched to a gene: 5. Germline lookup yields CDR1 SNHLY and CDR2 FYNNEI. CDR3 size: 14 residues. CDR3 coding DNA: TGTGCCAGCAGGCGGGACAGTTATAACTATGGCTACACCTTC. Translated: CASRRDSYNYGYTF.

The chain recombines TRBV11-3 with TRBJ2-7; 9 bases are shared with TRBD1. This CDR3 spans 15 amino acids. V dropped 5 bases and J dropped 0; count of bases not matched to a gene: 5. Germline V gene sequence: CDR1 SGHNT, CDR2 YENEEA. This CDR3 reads CASSPRTGDSYEQYF. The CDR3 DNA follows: TGTGCCAGCAGCCCCCGGACAGGGGACTCCTACGAGCAGTACTTC. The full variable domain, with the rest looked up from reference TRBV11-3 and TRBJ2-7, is EAGVVQSPRYKIIEKKQPVAFWCNPISGHNTLYWYLQNLGQGPELLIRYENEEAVDDSQLPKDRFSAERLKGVDSTLKIQPAELGDSAVYLCASSPRTGDSYEQYFGPGTRLTVT.

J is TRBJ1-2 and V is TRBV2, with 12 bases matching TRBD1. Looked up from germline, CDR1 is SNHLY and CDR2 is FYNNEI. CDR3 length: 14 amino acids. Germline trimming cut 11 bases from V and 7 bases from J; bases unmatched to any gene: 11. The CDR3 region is CAGLSGTGGSGYTF. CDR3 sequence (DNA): TGTGCCGGATTATCCGGGACAGGGGGCAGTGGCTACACCTTC.

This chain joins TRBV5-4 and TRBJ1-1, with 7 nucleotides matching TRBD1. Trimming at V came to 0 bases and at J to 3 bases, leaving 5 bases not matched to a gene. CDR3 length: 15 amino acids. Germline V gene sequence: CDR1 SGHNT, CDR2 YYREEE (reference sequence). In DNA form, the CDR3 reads TGTGCCAGCAGCTTGGCGAGCAGGGGGGACACTGAAGCTTTCTTT. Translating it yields CASSLASRGDTEAFF.

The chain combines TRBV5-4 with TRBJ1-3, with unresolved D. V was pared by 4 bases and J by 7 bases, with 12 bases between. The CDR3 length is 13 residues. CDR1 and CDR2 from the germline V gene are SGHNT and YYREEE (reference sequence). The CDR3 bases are TGTGCCAGCAGCAACGAGGAGGCCAACACCATATATTTT. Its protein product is CASSNEEANTIYF.

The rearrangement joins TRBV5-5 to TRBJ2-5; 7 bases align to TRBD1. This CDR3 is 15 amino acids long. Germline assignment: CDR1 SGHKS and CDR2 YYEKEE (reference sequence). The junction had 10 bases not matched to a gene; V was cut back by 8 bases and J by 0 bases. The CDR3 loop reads CARTMPGQNQETQYF. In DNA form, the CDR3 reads TGTGCCAGAACTATGCCGGGACAGAACCAAGAGACCCAGTACTTC.

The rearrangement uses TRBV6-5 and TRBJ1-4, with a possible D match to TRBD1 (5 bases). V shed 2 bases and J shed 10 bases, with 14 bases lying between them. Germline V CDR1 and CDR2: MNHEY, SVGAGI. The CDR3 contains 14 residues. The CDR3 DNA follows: TGTGCCAGCAGTTACGGGGCAGCTCGCGGAAAACTGTTTTTT. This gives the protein CASSYGAARGKLFF.

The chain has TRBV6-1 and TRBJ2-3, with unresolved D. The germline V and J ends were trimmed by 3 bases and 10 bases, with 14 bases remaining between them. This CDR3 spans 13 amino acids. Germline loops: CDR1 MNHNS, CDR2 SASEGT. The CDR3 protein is CASSDPVRSSQYF. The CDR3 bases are TGTGCCAGCAGTGACCCCGTACGATCGTCGCAGTATTTT.

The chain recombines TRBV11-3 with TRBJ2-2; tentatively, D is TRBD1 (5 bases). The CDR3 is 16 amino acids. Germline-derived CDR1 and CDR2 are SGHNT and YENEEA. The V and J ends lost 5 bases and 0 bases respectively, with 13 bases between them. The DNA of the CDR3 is TGTGCCAGCAGCCGGTCATGGGGCGCGAACACCGGGGAGCTGTTTTTT. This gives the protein CASSRSWGANTGELFF.

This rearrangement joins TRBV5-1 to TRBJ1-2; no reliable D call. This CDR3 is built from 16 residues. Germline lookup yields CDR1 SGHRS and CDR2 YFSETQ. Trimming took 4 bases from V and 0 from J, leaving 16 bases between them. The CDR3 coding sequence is TGCGCCAGCAGCCCTTGGGAGGGCCATGCTAACTATGGCTACACCTTC. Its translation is CASSPWEGHANYGYTF. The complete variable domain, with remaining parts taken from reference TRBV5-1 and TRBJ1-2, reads KAGVTQTPRYLIKTRGQQVTLSCSPISGHRSVSWYQQTPGQGLQFLFEYFSETQRNKGNFPGRFSGRQFSNSRSEMNVSTLELGDSALYLCASSPWEGHANYGYTFGSGTRLTVV.

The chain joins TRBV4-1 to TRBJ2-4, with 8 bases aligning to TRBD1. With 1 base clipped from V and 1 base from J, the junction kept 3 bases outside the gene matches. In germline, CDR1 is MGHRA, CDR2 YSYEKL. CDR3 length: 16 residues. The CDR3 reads CASSQVGTGAKNIQYF. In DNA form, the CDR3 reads TGCGCCAGCAGCCAAGTAGGGACAGGCGCCAAAAACATTCAGTACTTC.

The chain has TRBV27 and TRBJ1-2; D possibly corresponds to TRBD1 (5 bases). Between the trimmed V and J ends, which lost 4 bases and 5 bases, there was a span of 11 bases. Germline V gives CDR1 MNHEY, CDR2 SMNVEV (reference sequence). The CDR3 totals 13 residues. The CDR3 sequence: CASSSGGGYGYTF. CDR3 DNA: TGTGCCAGCAGTTCGGGGGGGGGTTATGGCTACACCTTC.